This T cell receptor (beta chain) was captured by sequencing in a study of T cell responses to AZD1222 COVID-19 vaccine. Sequencing used immunoSEQ multiplex PCR; TCRdb keeps in-frame clones, though not all of them. The table includes 150,000 to 200,000 clones, approximately 88% detected once. Remarks on this clone: Its antigen remains unidentified.

This CDR3 region has 17 residues. Germline CDR1 LNHDA, CDR2 SQIVND (reference sequence). Trimming cost V 0 bases and J 3 bases, with 15 bases left between them. Study-level points and caveats: The repertoires were collected only after the peak T cell response. Following two doses of AZD1222, Spike-specific TCR breadth and depth rose.

The TCR sequence derives from an adult in good health. The chain uses TRBV19 and TRBJ2-1, with D hard to call. The material sequenced was peripheral blood, taken on day 0 of AZD1222 vaccination. CDR3 DNA sequence: TGTGCCAGTAGTATAGATGCTTTCCAAACAGACTACAATGAGCAGTTCTTC. Its translation: CASSIDAFQTDYNEQFF.